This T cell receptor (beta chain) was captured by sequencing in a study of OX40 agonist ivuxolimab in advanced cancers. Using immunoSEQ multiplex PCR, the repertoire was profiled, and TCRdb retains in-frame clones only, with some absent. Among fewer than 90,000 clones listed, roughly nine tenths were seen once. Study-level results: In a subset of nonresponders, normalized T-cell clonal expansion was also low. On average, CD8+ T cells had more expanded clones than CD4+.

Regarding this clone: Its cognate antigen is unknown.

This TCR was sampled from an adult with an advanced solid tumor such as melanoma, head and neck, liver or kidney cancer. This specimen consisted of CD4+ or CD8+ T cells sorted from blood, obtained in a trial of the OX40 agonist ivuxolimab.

CDR3 sequence (DNA): TGCGCCAGCAGGGTACTAGCGAACACAGATACGCAGTATTTT. It yields the protein CASRVLANTDTQYF. The J gene is TRBJ2-3, the V gene TRBV5-1; TRBD2 agrees at 7 bases. The trim removed 5 bases at V and 2 bases at J, leaving 5 bases unmatched. This CDR3 is built from 14 residues. The germline V gene has CDR1 SGHRS and CDR2 YFSETQ.